Following are 20 T cell receptor beta chains from one sample sequenced in a study of brain T cells in children with intractable seizures. Time point here: blood from clinic visit 5 months post-surgery; TSC patient then seizure free. Clones were sequenced by immunoSEQ multiplex PCR, and TCRdb holds only the in-frame ones, with some missing. The sample contains under 400,000 clones, roughly 92% of which appear only once. Material: peripheral blood, obtained 4 to 5 months after surgery. These receptors were obtained from a boy under two years old with tuberous sclerosis and intractable seizures.

The chain carries TRBV7-9 and TRBJ2-7, with D possibly TRBD2 on 5 matching bases. The CDR3 runs to 14 residues. V lost 5 bases and J lost 3, with 14 bases in between. The germline V gene has CDR1 SEHNR and CDR2 FQNEAQ (reference sequence). The CDR3 coding sequence is TGTGCCAGCAGCCGGGGTACCCTCGGCTACGAGCAGTACTTC. Translated, it gives CASSRGTLGYEQYF.

The chain is built from TRBV30 and TRBJ1-1; TRBD1 is a possible D gene (5 bases). V was clipped by 7 bases and J by 6 bases, with 18 bases between them. Germline CDR1 reads GTSNPN; CDR2 reads SVGIG (reference sequence). The CDR3 spans 13 residues. The chain's CDR3 is CASTGGRGAEAFF. The DNA for the CDR3 is TGTGCCTCCACTGGCGGGCGAGGGGCTGAAGCTTTCTTT.

This rearrangement joins TRBV19 to TRBJ2-5, with D maybe TRBD1 (7 bases). V was cut by 3 bases and J by 3 bases, with 11 bases left in between. The germline gives CDR1 LNHDA, CDR2 SQIVND (reference sequence). The CDR3 sequence is 14 residues long. CDR3 nucleotides: TGTGCCAGTAGTATTTCCAGGGGGGAAGAGACCCAGTACTTC. Protein: CASSISRGEETQYF.

As for this clone: The junction differs from germline at one of its ends, possibly a read error. The rearrangement uses TRBV4-1 and TRBJ2-3, with 12 bases that match TRBD1. The CDR3 consists of 14 residues. CDR1 is MGHRA, CDR2 YSYEKL, per germline. The CDR3 bases are TGCGCCAGCAGCCAAGACGCCGGGACAGGGGGCCCATTATTT. This encodes CASSQDAGTGGPLF.

The chain couples TRBV19 to TRBJ2-7; 9 bases align to TRBD1. Per the germline V gene, CDR1 is LNHDA and CDR2 is SQIVND (reference sequence). The CDR3 has 15 amino acids. V shed 3 bases and J 2 bases; nucleotides not matched to a gene: 5. The CDR3 nucleotides read TGTGCCAGTAGTATCCCGGGACAGGGAACCTACGAGCAGTACTTC. Amino acids: CASSIPGQGTYEQYF.

The sample holds one count of this clone. The V and J genes are TRBV7-3 and TRBJ1-2; 9 bases align to TRBD1. The germline V gene has CDR1 SGHTA and CDR2 FQGTGA. Germline trimming cut 2 bases from V and 3 bases from J; bases unmatched to any gene: 7. This CDR3 contains 16 residues. The CDR3 sequence: CASSLGPGQGDYGYTF. CDR3 sequence (DNA): TGTGCCAGCAGCTTAGGTCCGGGACAGGGAGACTATGGCTACACCTTC.

The chain joins TRBV5-1 to TRBJ2-1, with D possibly being TRBD2 (6 bases). The germline V gene encodes CDR1 SGHRS and CDR2 YFSETQ. The CDR3 has 15 residues. V lost 3 bases to trimming and J lost 8 bases, with 18 bases between them. The CDR3 sequence is CASSSSSDPAHEQFF. In DNA form, the CDR3 reads TGCGCCAGCAGCTCCTCTAGCGACCCCGCCCATGAGCAGTTCTTC. The variable domain in full, with the rest retrieved from reference TRBV5-1 and TRBJ2-1, is KAGVTQTPRYLIKTRGQQVTLSCSPISGHRSVSWYQQTPGQGLQFLFEYFSETQRNKGNFPGRFSGRQFSNSRSEMNVSTLELGDSALYLCASSSSSDPAHEQFFGPGTRLTVL.

This clone was observed a single time. This chain uses TRBV19 with TRBJ2-2; perhaps TRBD1 as D (5 bases). From germline, CDR1 is LNHDA and CDR2 SQIVND (reference sequence). The length of the CDR3 is 14 residues. The V and J ends lost 7 bases and 0 bases respectively, with 9 bases between them. CDR3 in amino acids: CASIGASNTGELFF. DNA for the CDR3: TGTGCCAGTATAGGGGCTTCGAACACCGGGGAGCTGTTTTTT.

The V and J genes are TRBV5-1 and TRBJ2-7; D is uncertain. CDR1 SGHRS and CDR2 YFSETQ come from the germline V gene. The CDR3 is 13 residues long. V dropped 0 bases and J dropped 3 bases, with 7 bases sitting between them. The CDR3 sequence is CASSLEGFYEQYF. The CDR3 bases are TGCGCCAGCAGCTTGGAGGGCTTCTACGAGCAGTACTTC. The full variable domain, with the rest looked up from reference TRBV5-1 and TRBJ2-7, is KAGVTQTPRYLIKTRGQQVTLSCSPISGHRSVSWYQQTPGQGLQFLFEYFSETQRNKGNFPGRFSGRQFSNSRSEMNVSTLELGDSALYLCASSLEGFYEQYFGPGTRLTVT.

This chain joins TRBV5-1 and TRBJ1-4; maybe TRBD1 (5 bases). Trimming shortened V by 0 bases and J by 2 bases, and 5 bases separated the two germline ends. The germline V gene encodes CDR1 SGHRS and CDR2 YFSETQ. The CDR3 is made up of 14 amino acids. Here the CDR3 reads CASSLGDTNEKLFF. The CDR3 nucleotides read TGCGCCAGCAGCTTGGGGGACACTAATGAAAAACTGTTTTTT.

V and J are TRBV10-3 and TRBJ1-2; possible D gene TRBD1, 6 bases. Germline V gene sequence: CDR1 ENHRY, CDR2 SYGVKD. CDR3 length: 13 residues. V gave up 4 bases and J gave up 0 bases, with 6 bases separating them. CDR3 sequence reads: CAISGTANYGYTF. The CDR3 DNA follows: TGTGCCATCAGTGGGACAGCTAACTATGGCTACACCTTC.

This clone was recorded only once. This sequence joins TRBV18 and TRBJ1-5; 7 bases fit TRBD1. The CDR3 runs to 17 residues. V shed 3 bases and J 3 bases; nucleotides not matched to a gene: 11. Germline CDR1 reads KGHSH; CDR2 reads LQKENI. As DNA, the CDR3 is TGTGCCAGCTCACCTCGGGACAGCCGAATCGACAATCAGCCCCAGCATTTT. It encodes CASSPRDSRIDNQPQHF.

V gene TRBV3-1 (or the pseudogene TRBV3-2) combines with J gene TRBJ2-3; D unclear. The length of the CDR3 is 12 residues. Trimming removed 1 base from V and 5 bases from J, with 4 bases in between. Germline V gene sequence: CDR1 LGHDT, CDR2 YNNKEL (reference sequence). The CDR3 DNA follows: TGTGCCAGCAGCCAAGTGGAAGATACGCAGTATTTT. This gives the protein CASSQVEDTQYF.

The rearrangement uses TRBV24-1 and TRBJ2-7, with 7 nucleotides matching TRBD1. CDR3 length: 14 amino acids. CDR1 is KGHDR and CDR2 is SFDVKD in the germline V gene. V lost 8 bases to trimming and J lost 4 bases; unmatched junction nucleotides: 10. The CDR3 is CATKRNRGPYEQYF. CDR3 nucleotide sequence: TGTGCCACCAAGCGGAACAGGGGTCCGTACGAGCAGTACTTC.

Only a few counts were recorded for this clone. V is TRBV2 and J is TRBJ1-1; no definite D call. Germline V lookup: CDR1 SNHLY, CDR2 FYNNEI. V lost 8 bases, J lost 6 bases, and 10 bases lay in between. This CDR3 spans 11 amino acids. CDR3 in amino acids: CASSIGAEAFF. CDR3 nucleotide sequence: TGTGCCAGCTCCATCGGGGCTGAAGCTTTCTTT.

The chain combines TRBV24-1 with TRBJ2-3; 8 bases match TRBD1. Per the germline V gene, CDR1 is KGHDR and CDR2 is SFDVKD. V lost 3 bases, J lost 5 bases, and 3 bases stayed unmatched. The CDR3 consists of 14 residues. The CDR3 loop is CATSDAGGVDTQYF. For the CDR3, the DNA is TGTGCCACCAGTGATGCAGGGGGCGTAGATACGCAGTATTTT.

This chain joins TRBV3-1 (or the pseudogene TRBV3-2) and TRBJ2-2, with D hard to call. The CDR3 covers 15 residues. V was trimmed by 1 base and J by 2 bases, leaving 8 bases between them. Germline CDR1 LGHDT, CDR2 YNNKEL (reference sequence). CDR3 in amino acids: CASSQVAQNTGELFF. The CDR3 DNA follows: TGTGCCAGCAGCCAAGTGGCCCAAAACACCGGGGAGCTGTTTTTT.

The CDR3 loop reads CASSRSDTQYF. The CDR3 nucleotides are TGTGCCAGCAGTAGATCAGATACGCAGTATTTT. V usage is TRBV27 and J usage is TRBJ2-3; D gene unclear. Looked up from germline, CDR1 is MNHEY and CDR2 is SMNVEV (reference sequence). Deletions cut 5 bases from V and 4 bases from J, with 4 bases between. This CDR3 is 11 amino acids long.

The rearrangement joins TRBV4-1 to TRBJ1-5, with a possible D match to TRBD1 (5 bases). Germline values: CDR1 MGHRA, CDR2 YSYEKL. CDR3 size: 16 residues. Trimming removed 1 base at V and 3 bases at J, with 13 bases between. CDR3 DNA sequence: TGCGCCAGCAGCCAAGGTTGGGGGGTTGACAATCAGCCCCAGCATTTT. It yields the protein CASSQGWGVDNQPQHF.

The chain uses TRBV27 and TRBJ1-4; D gene unclear. Germline CDR1 reads MNHEY; CDR2 reads SMNVEV (reference sequence). V was cut by 5 bases and J by 5 bases, with 15 bases left in between. This CDR3 has 15 residues. Here the CDR3 reads CASSAFGSLNEKLFF. CDR3 sequence (DNA): TGTGCCAGCAGTGCCTTCGGCAGTCTAAATGAAAAACTGTTTTTT. Drawing the rest from reference TRBV27 and TRBJ1-4, the complete variable domain is EAQVTQNPRYLITVTGKKLTVTCSQNMNHEYMSWYRQDPGLGLRQIYYSMNVEVTDKGDVPEGYKVSRKEKRNFPLILESPSPNQTSLYFCASSAFGSLNEKLFFGSGTQLSVL.